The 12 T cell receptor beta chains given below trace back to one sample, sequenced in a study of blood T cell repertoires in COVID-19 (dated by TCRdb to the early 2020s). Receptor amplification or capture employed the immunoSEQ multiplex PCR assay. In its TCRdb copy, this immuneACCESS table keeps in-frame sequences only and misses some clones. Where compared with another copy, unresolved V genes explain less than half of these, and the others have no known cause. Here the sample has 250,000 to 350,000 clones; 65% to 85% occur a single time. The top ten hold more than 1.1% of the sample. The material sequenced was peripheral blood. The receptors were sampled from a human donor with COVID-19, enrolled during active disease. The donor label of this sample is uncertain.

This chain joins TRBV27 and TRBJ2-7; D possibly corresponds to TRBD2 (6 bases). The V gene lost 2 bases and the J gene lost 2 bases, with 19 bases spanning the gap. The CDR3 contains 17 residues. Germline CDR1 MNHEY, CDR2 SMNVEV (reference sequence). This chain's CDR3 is CASSLASPGGVTYEQYF. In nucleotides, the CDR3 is TGTGCCAGCAGTTTAGCCTCGCCTGGAGGGGTAACCTACGAGCAGTACTTC.

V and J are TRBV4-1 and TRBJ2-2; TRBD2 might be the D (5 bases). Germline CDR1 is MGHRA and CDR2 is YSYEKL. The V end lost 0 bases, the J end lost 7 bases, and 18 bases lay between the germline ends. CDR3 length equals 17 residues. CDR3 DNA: TGCGCCAGCAGCCAAGATCAGAGGGTCGGAGAAGTCGGGGAGCTGTTTTTT. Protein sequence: CASSQDQRVGEVGELFF.

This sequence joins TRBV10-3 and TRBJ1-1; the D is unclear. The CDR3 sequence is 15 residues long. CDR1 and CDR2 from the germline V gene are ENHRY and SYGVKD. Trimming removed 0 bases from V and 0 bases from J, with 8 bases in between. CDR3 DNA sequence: TGTGCCATCAGTGAGTCGGCCAAGATGAACACTGAAGCTTTCTTT. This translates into CAISESAKMNTEAFF.

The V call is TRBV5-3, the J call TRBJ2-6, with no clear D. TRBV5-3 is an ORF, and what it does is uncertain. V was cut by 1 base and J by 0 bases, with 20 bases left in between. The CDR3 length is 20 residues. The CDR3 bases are TGTGCCAGAAGCTTGCTAATGGGCCGCAGTCCCGACTCTGGGGCCAACGTCCTGACTTTC. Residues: CARSLLMGRSPDSGANVLTF.

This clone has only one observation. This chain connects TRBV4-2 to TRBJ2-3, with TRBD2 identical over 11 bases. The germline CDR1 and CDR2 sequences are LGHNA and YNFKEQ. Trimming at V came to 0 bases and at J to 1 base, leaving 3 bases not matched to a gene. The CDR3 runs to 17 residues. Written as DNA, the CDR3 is TGTGCCAGCAGCCAAGACCGTAGCGGGAGGGGCACAGATACGCAGTATTTT. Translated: CASSQDRSGRGTDTQYF.

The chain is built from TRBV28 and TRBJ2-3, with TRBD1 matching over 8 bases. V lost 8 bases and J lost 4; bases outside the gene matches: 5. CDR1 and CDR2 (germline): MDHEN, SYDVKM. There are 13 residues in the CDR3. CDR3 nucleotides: TGTGCCAGCCGGACAGGGTATGCAGATACGCAGTATTTT. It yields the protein CASRTGYADTQYF.

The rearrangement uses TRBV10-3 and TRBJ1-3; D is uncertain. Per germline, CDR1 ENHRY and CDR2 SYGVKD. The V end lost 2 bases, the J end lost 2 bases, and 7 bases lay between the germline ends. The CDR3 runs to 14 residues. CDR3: CAISEAGAGNTIYF. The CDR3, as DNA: TGTGCCATCAGTGAGGCCGGGGCTGGAAACACCATATATTTT.

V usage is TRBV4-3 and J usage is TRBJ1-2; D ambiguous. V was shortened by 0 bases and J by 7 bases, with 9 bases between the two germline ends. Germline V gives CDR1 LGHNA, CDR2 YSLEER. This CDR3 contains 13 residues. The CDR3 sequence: CASSQERGSGYTF. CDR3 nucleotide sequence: TGCGCCAGCAGCCAAGAACGAGGATCTGGCTACACCTTC.

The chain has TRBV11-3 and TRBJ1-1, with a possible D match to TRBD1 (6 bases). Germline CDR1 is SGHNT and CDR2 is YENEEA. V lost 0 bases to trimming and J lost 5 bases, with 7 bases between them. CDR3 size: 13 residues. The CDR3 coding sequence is TGTGCCAGCAGCTTAGATCAGGGGACTGAAGCTTTCTTT. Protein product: CASSLDQGTEAFF.

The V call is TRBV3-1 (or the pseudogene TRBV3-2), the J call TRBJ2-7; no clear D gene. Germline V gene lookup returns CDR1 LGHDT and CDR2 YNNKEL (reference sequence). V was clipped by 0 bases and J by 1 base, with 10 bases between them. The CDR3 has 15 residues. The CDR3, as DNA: TGTGCCAGCAGCCAAGAATGGCAGATTTCCTACGAGCAGTACTTC. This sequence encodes CASSQEWQISYEQYF.

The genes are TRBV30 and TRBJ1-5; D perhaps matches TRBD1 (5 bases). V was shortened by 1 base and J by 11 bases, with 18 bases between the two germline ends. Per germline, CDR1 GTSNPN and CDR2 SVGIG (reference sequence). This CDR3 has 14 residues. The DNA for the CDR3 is TGTGCCTGGAGTGGCAAGGGGCCGCTGGTGACCCAGCATTTT. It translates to CAWSGKGPLVTQHF.

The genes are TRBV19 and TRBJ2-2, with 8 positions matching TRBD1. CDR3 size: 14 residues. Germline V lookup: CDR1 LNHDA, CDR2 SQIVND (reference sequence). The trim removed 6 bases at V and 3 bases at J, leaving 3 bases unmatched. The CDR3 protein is CASRAGGYTGELFF. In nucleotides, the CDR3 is TGTGCCAGTAGAGCAGGGGGCTACACCGGGGAGCTGTTTTTT.